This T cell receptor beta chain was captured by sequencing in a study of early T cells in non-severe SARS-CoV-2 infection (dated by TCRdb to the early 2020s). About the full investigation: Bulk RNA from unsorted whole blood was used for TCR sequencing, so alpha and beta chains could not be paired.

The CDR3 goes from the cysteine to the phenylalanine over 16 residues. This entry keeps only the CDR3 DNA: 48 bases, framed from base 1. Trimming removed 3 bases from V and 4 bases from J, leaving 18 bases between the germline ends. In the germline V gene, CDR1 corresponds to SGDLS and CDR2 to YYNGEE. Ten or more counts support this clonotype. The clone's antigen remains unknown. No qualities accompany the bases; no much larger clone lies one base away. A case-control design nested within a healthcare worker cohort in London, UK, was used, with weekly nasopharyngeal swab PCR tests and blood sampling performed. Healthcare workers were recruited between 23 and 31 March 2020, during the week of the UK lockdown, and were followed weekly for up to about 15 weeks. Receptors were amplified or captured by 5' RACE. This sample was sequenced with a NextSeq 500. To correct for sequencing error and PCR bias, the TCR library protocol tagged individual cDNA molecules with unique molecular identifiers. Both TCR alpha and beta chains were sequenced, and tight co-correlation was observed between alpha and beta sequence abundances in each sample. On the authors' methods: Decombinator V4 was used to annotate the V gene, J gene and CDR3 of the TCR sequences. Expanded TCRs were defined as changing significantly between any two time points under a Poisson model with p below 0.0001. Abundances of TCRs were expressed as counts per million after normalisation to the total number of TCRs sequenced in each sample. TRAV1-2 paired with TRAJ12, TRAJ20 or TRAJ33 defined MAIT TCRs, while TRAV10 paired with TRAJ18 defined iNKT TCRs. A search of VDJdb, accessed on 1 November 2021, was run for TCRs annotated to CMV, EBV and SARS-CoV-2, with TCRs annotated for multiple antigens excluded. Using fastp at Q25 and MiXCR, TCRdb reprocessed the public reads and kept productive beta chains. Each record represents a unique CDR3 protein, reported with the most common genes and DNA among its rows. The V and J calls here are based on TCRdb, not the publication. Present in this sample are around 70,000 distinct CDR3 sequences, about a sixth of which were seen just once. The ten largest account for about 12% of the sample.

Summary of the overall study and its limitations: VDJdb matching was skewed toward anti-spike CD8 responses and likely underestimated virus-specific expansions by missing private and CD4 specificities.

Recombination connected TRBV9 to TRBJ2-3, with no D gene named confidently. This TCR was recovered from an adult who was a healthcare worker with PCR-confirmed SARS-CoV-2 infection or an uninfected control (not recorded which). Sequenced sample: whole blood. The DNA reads TGTGCCAGCAGCGAACAGACGGAGTCCTACTCAGATACGCAGTATTTT. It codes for CASSEQTESYSDTQYF.